This T cell receptor beta chain is drawn from a study of radiotherapy plus CTLA-4 blockade in lung cancer. Whole-study results and caveats: Early shifts in blood T cell clones, with interferon-beta, reportedly predicted response best.

J gave up 2 bases and V 2 bases, and 11 bases lay outside the gene matches. CDR3 length: 17 residues. Germline V gene lookup returns CDR1 SGDLS and CDR2 YYNGEE. TCRdb's copy holds only in-frame clones and misses some; the assay was immunoSEQ multiplex PCR. This table holds about 49,000 clones, 76% found once. As concerns this clone: Its antigen is currently unknown.

The sample here was peripheral blood, taken from a patient treated with radiotherapy plus ipilimumab. This TCR was recovered from a human donor with non-small cell lung cancer who had stable disease on radiotherapy plus ipilimumab. The chain uses TRBV9 and TRBJ2-3; the match to TRBD2 covers 7 bases. The CDR3 sequence is CASSVGGGSLSTDTQYF. For the CDR3, the DNA is TGTGCCAGCAGCGTTGGCGGGGGTAGCTTGTCCACAGATACGCAGTATTTT.